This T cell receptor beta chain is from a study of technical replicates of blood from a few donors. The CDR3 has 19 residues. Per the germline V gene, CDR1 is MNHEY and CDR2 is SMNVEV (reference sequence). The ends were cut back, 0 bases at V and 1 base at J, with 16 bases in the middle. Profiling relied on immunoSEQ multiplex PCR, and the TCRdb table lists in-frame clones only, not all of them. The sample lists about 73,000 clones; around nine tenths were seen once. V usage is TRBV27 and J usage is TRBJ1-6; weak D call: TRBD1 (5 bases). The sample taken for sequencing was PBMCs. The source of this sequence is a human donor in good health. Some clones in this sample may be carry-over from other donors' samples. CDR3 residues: CASSLSGPGQRSYNSPLHF. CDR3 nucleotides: TGTGCCAGCAGTTTATCGGGGCCAGGTCAGAGGTCCTATAATTCACCCCTCCACTTT.